This TCR beta chain came from a study of blood T cells in healthy people across ages. Primed by a sample-barcoded 5' primer and a J-beta primer mix, a second PCR proceeded for about 6 to 12 cycles. Each of the cDNA molecules was tagged by a template-switch adaptor with 12 random nucleotides. Each CDR3 protein is one row after TCRdb ran MiXCR on the 5' RACE reads. The data contain about 680,000 distinct CDR3 sequences, over 45% of them singletons. The CDR3 totals 15 residues. Germline CDR1 SGHRS, CDR2 YFSETQ. Losses at the gene ends were 2 bases for V and 2 bases for J; bases not matched to a gene: 7. RNA extraction gave at least 5.5 micrograms of total RNA per sample. This clonotype was found many times.

Sequencing was done on a sample of blood. This TCR came from a woman in her sixties or seventies in good health. This chain connects TRBV5-1 to TRBJ2-7; TRBD1 matches 7 bases. The CDR3 DNA reads TGCGCCAGCAGCTTACAGGGGATCGGACCCTACGAGCAGTACTTC. This codes for CASSLQGIGPYEQYF.